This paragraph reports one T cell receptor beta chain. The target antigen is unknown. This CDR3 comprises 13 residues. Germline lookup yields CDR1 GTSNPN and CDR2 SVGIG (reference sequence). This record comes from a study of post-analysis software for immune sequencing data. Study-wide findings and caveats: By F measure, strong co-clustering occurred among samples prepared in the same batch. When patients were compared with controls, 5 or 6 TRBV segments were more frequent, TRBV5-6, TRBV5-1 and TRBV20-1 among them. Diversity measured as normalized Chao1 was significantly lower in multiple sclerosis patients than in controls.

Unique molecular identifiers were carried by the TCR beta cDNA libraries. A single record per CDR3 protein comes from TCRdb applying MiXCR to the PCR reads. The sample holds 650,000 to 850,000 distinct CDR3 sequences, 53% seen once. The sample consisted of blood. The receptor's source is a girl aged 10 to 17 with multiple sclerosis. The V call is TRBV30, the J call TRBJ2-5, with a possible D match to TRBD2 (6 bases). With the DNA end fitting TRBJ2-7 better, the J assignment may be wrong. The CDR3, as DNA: TGTGCCTGGAGTCCCGGGGAGGTCTACGAGCAGTACTTC. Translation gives CAWSPGEVYEQYF.